The source of this T cell receptor (beta chain) is a study of T cells in Graves' hyperthyroidism and ophthalmopathy. Study-wide results and limits: A median around six months before onset, the model predicted ophthalmopathy. Peripheral blood also featured most of the thyroid clonotypes expanded above 0.001.

RNA transcripts were the template for amplifying TCR beta CDR3 regions. An initial round of RT-PCR targeting the TCR CDR3 relied on the HTBI primer set. TCRdb itself ran the multiplex PCR reads through MiXCR, one entry per CDR3 protein. Of fewer than 450,000 distinct CDR3 sequences detected, approximately 18% appear once; the ten largest clones hold about a third. As to this clonotype: Its antigen is currently unknown.

Germline V gene lookup returns CDR1 MNHNS and CDR2 SASEGT. V dropped 8 bases and J dropped 5; count of bases not matched to a gene: 7. The CDR3 has 13 amino acids. Hyperthyroidism was newly diagnosed in patients aged 18 to 65 (duration under 2 months). It was at first hyperthyroidism diagnosis, before any ophthalmopathy symptoms, that the blood sample was taken. Specimen: blood. The gene calls are TRBV6-1 and TRBJ1-2; TRBD1 agrees at 8 bases. The sequence came from a woman aged 30 to 39 with Graves' hyperthyroidism that later progressed to Graves' ophthalmopathy. The CDR3 DNA reads TGTGCCAGCGGACCGGGACAGGTATATGGCTACACCTTC. Translating gives CASGPGQVYGYTF.